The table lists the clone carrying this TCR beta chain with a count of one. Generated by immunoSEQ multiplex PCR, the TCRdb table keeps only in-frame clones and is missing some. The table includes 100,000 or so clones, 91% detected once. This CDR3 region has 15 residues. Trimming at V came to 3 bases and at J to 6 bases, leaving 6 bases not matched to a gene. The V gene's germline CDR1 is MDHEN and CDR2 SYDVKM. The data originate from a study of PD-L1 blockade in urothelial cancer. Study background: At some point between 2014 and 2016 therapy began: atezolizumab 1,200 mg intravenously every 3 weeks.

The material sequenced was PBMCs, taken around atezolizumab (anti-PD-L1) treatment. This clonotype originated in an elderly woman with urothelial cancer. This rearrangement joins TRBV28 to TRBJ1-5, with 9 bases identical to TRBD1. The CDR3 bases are TGTGCCAGCAGTTTGGAGACAGGGGGACCTCAGCCCCAGCATTTT. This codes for CASSLETGGPQPQHF.